The entry below gives a single T cell receptor beta chain sequence along with its context. The data originate from a study of control samples from healthy donors and cancer patients. CDR3 length: 13 residues. The V end lost 7 bases, the J end lost 1 base, and 10 bases lay between the germline ends. Clones were read by immunoSEQ multiplex PCR, and TCRdb kept only the in-frame ones, dropping some. Of 55,000 to 80,000 clones listed, over 85% are singletons. The clonotype comes from a man aged 60 to 69 with colorectal cancer. The specimen was PBMCs. V and J are TRBV12-3 or TRBV12-4 and TRBJ1-2; D gene ambiguous. The CDR3 nucleotides are TGTGCCAGCACCTCCACAGATAACTATGGCTACACCTTC. It specifies CASTSTDNYGYTF.